These 23 T cell receptor beta chains were all obtained from the same sample, sequenced in a study of patients and donors after allogeneic stem cell transplantation. In TCRdb, the RT-PCR reads were re-called with MiXCR into one record per CDR3 protein. Of about 110,000 distinct CDR3 sequences listed, roughly 35% are singletons. The sequenced sample consisted of blood, either unsorted or a sorted T cell fraction (not recorded which). All receptors derive from a human donor who was either an allogeneic HSCT recipient or a stem cell or donor lymphocyte infusion donor (not recorded which). It is not recorded whose cells these are; they may come from a transplant donor.

CDR3 amino acids: CASSEGVDLEKLFF. CDR3 nucleotide sequence: TGTGCCAGCAGCGAGGGGGTGGACCTGGAAAAACTGTTTTTT. The rearrangement links TRBV11-3 to TRBJ1-4; TRBD1 might be the D (6 bases). CDR1 and CDR2 (germline): SGHNT, YENEEA. The CDR3 sequence is 14 residues long. Trimming pared 5 bases from V and 8 bases from J, leaving 15 bases between. Supplemented by reference TRBV11-3 and TRBJ1-4, the full variable domain reads EAGVVQSPRYKIIEKKQPVAFWCNPISGHNTLYWYLQNLGQGPELLIRYENEEAVDDSQLPKDRFSAERLKGVDSTLKIQPAELGDSAVYLCASSEGVDLEKLFFGSGTQLSVL.

This clonotype was counted a few times. This sequence joins TRBV6-6 and TRBJ1-1; no clear D gene. V was shortened by 6 bases and J by 0 bases, with 20 bases between the two germline ends. Germline loops: CDR1 MNHNY, CDR2 SVGAGI (reference sequence). The CDR3 sequence is 17 residues long. CDR3 sequence reads: CASSPRGPWTMNTEAFF. CDR3 DNA sequence: TGTGCCAGCAGCCCACGGGGTCCCTGGACGATGAACACTGAAGCTTTCTTT.

V gene TRBV28 combines with J gene TRBJ1-5; possible D gene TRBD1, 6 bases. The germline V and J ends were trimmed by 5 bases and 4 bases, with 18 bases remaining between them. The CDR3 has 16 residues. Germline lookup yields CDR1 MDHEN and CDR2 SYDVKM. The CDR3 DNA reads TGTGCCAGCAGTACCGGGACACTAATTTTTAATCAGCCCCAGCATTTT. Protein product: CASSTGTLIFNQPQHF.

This rearrangement joins TRBV20-1 to TRBJ2-1; D could derive from TRBD1 or TRBD2 (5 bases each). Trimming took off 5 bases at V and 2 bases at J, with 10 bases between the two ends. The CDR3 has 13 residues. Germline V gene lookup returns CDR1 DFQATT and CDR2 SNEGSKA (reference sequence). The CDR3 DNA sequence: TGCAGTGCTGCCGGGGCGGCCTACAATGAGCAGTTCTTC. Translating it yields CSAAGAAYNEQFF.

The chain has TRBV18 and TRBJ1-5; D unclear. CDR3 size: 14 residues. V was shortened by 1 base and J by 6 bases, with 10 bases between the two germline ends. Germline loops: CDR1 KGHSH, CDR2 LQKENI. CDR3 nucleotides: TGTGCCAGCTCACCACAACGGGTTACTCAGCCCCAGCATTTT. Protein sequence: CASSPQRVTQPQHF. Based on the CDR3 plus reference TRBV18 and TRBJ1-5, the full variable domain is NAGVMQNPRHLVRRRGQEARLRCSPMKGHSHVYWYRQLPEEGLKFMVYLQKENIIDESGMPKERFSAEFPKEGPSILRIQQVVRGDSAAYFCASSPQRVTQPQHFGDGTRLSIL.

The V gene is TRBV4-3, the J gene TRBJ1-4; 7 bases agree with TRBD1. The germline V gene encodes CDR1 LGHNA and CDR2 YSLEER. J gave up 0 bases and V 4 bases, and 5 bases lay outside the gene matches. The CDR3 is 16 residues long. CDR3 DNA: TGCGCCAGCAGCCTTCGACAGGGTGCAACTAATGAAAAACTGTTTTTT. Protein: CASSLRQGATNEKLFF.

The rearrangement uses TRBV24-1 and TRBJ1-2; 10 bases match TRBD1. Germline V gene sequence: CDR1 KGHDR, CDR2 SFDVKD. This CDR3 contains 17 residues. Trimming took 5 bases from V and 2 from J; bases not matched to a gene: 10. CDR3 DNA sequence: TGTGCCACCAGTGGAAGTCCCGGGACAGGGGCAAACTATGGCTACACCTTC. Encoded protein: CATSGSPGTGANYGYTF.

This clonotype has just a few counts. The rearrangement joins TRBV6-5 to TRBJ2-5, with 8 bases lining up with TRBD2. V was pared by 7 bases and J by 4 bases, with 5 bases of the junction left unmatched. This CDR3 is built from 13 residues. Germline CDR1 reads MNHEY; CDR2 reads SVGAGI. The CDR3 DNA is TGTGCCAGCACCCACGGGAGGGGAGAGACCCAGTACTTC. Its translation is CASTHGRGETQYF.

The chain joins TRBV5-6 to TRBJ2-7; the D is unclear. V lost 0 bases to trimming and J lost 2 bases, with 9 bases between them. The germline CDR1 and CDR2 sequences are SGHDT and YYEEEE. The CDR3 loop spans 14 amino acids. Written as DNA, the CDR3 is TGTGCCAGCAGCTTGGTGGCGCAAACCTACGAGCAGTACTTC. It specifies CASSLVAQTYEQYF.

V is TRBV20-1 and J is TRBJ2-4, with 8 bases lining up with TRBD1. Germline V gene data show CDR1 as DFQATT and CDR2 as SNEGSKA (reference sequence). V was pared by 5 bases and J by 4 bases, with 4 bases of the junction left unmatched. This CDR3 is built from 13 residues. The CDR3 loop reads CSAPRQGKNIQYF. Written as DNA, the CDR3 is TGCAGTGCTCCCCGACAGGGGAAAAACATTCAGTACTTC.

The CDR3 here is CASSRRIGELFF. DNA of the CDR3: TGTGCCAGCAGCCGCCGGATCGGGGAGCTGTTTTTT. The chain is built from TRBV6-6 and TRBJ2-2; D is unclear. V was cut by 6 bases and J by 7 bases, with 9 bases left in between. Germline CDR1 MNHNY, CDR2 SVGAGI (reference sequence). CDR3 length: 12 amino acids.

J is TRBJ2-1 and V is TRBV5-1; D is unresolved. Germline loops: CDR1 SGHRS, CDR2 YFSETQ. The CDR3 runs 14 residues. V was clipped by 0 bases and J by 0 bases, with 4 bases between them. The CDR3 region is CASSLGDSYNEQFF. Here the CDR3 DNA reads TGCGCCAGCAGCTTGGGGGACTCCTACAATGAGCAGTTCTTC.

The CDR3 nucleotides are TGTGCCAGCACGAGTATATTGTCAGGGCGCCGGTACAATGAGCAGTTCTTC. Residues: CASTSILSGRRYNEQFF. The gene calls are TRBV12-3 or TRBV12-4 and TRBJ2-1, with D perhaps TRBD1 (5 bases). V was cut by 7 bases and J by 4 bases, with 23 bases left in between. The CDR3 is made up of 17 amino acids.

V is TRBV29-1 and J is TRBJ2-1; 10 bases are shared with TRBD2. The trim removed 2 bases at V and 7 bases at J, leaving 5 bases unmatched. Germline-derived CDR1 and CDR2 are SQVTM and ANQGSEA. This CDR3 is 14 amino acids long. The CDR3 protein is CSVETSGAGNEQFF. CDR3 DNA sequence: TGCAGCGTTGAAACTAGCGGGGCGGGGAATGAGCAGTTCTTC.

This clonotype rates as medium-sized (0.01 to 0.1%). This chain connects TRBV7-2 to TRBJ1-2; D perhaps matches TRBD1 (5 bases). This CDR3 has 15 amino acids. From germline, CDR1 is SGHTA and CDR2 FQGNSA. V was pared by 5 bases and J by 2 bases, with 15 bases between. The DNA of the CDR3 is TGTGCCAGCAGCCGACTAGGGGTAACCAACTATGGCTACACCTTC. It specifies CASSRLGVTNYGYTF.

This clonotype has a handful of counts. The V call is TRBV20-1, the J call TRBJ2-4, with a tentative D call TRBD1 (5 bases). Trimming took off 3 bases at V and 0 bases at J, with 12 bases between the two ends. Germline CDR1 reads DFQATT; CDR2 reads SNEGSKA (reference sequence). The CDR3 runs 15 residues. CDR3 sequence reads: CSASRQTLAKNIQYF. In DNA form, the CDR3 reads TGCAGTGCTAGTAGACAGACCCTAGCCAAAAACATTCAGTACTTC.

This clonotype occurred a few times. The chain has TRBV7-8 and TRBJ2-1; 10 positions match TRBD2. This CDR3 spans 16 amino acids. With 0 bases clipped from V and 9 bases from J, the junction kept 8 bases outside the gene matches. The germline V gene has CDR1 SGHVS and CDR2 FQNEAQ. In nucleotides, the CDR3 is TGTGCCAGCAGCTTAGCGAGGCCTAGCGGGAGAGGTGAGCAGTTCTTC. As protein: CASSLARPSGRGEQFF.

The gene calls are TRBV20-1 and TRBJ1-6, with a weak D call TRBD1 (6 bases). The CDR3 consists of 15 residues. V was clipped by 5 bases and J by 14 bases, with 25 bases between them. The germline CDR1 and CDR2 sequences are DFQATT and SNEGSKA (reference sequence). In DNA, the CDR3 is TGCAGTGCTTGCCCCCCAGGGGCTGCCGTTGTCGCCCTCCACTTT. As protein: CSACPPGAAVVALHF.

The chain recombines TRBV6-2 or TRBV6-3 with TRBJ2-5; possibly TRBD2 for D (6 bases). The CDR3 extends over 10 amino acids. CDR1 and CDR2 from the germline V gene are MNHEY and SVGEGT. V dropped 7 bases and J dropped 13 bases, with 13 bases sitting between them. This chain's CDR3 is CASNSGGTYF. CDR3 DNA sequence: TGTGCCAGCAATTCCGGGGGAACGTACTTC.

CDR3 protein: CASSERRGPYEQYF. DNA of the CDR3: TGTGCCAGCAGTGAGCGGAGGGGACCGTACGAGCAGTACTTC. This chain connects TRBV2 to TRBJ2-7, with D possibly TRBD2 on 6 matching bases. The CDR3 spans 14 residues. V was pared by 3 bases and J by 4 bases, with 13 bases between. The V gene's germline CDR1 is SNHLY and CDR2 FYNNEI.

The chain joins TRBV27 to TRBJ2-5; a possible D gene is TRBD2 (6 bases). Germline V gene lookup returns CDR1 MNHEY and CDR2 SMNVEV (reference sequence). The CDR3 has 13 amino acids. V was trimmed by 3 bases and J by 5 bases, leaving 10 bases between them. CDR3 sequence (DNA): TGTGCCAGCAGTTTCGGGAGAGGGGAGACCCAGTACTTC. Translating it yields CASSFGRGETQYF.

This chain joins TRBV6-2 or TRBV6-3 and TRBJ2-7; perhaps TRBD1 as D (6 bases). V lost 5 bases to trimming and J lost 0 bases, with 11 bases between them. This CDR3 is built from 14 residues. Germline V gives CDR1 MNHEY, CDR2 SVGEGT. The CDR3 spells CASSLGTLSYEQYF. The CDR3 DNA reads as TGTGCCAGCAGTCTCGGGACACTCTCCTACGAGCAGTACTTC.

The table lists this clonotype with a few counts. The chain has TRBV4-3 and TRBJ2-7; 8 nucleotides line up with TRBD2. Germline V gene sequence: CDR1 LGHNA, CDR2 YSLEER. The CDR3 is 15 residues long. Losses at the gene ends were 2 bases for V and 0 bases for J; bases not matched to a gene: 3. The CDR3 DNA follows: TGCGCCAGCAGCCAATTAGCGGGAAGCTCCTACGAGCAGTACTTC. It codes for CASSQLAGSSYEQYF.